One sample yielded the 27 T cell receptor beta chains listed below, sequenced in a study of blood T cell repertoires in COVID-19. Measured with immunoSEQ multiplex PCR; TCRdb has only the in-frame clones, and not every one. Among tens of thousands of clones, 90% were seen once, and the ten largest hold roughly 1.3%. The sequencing input was peripheral blood. These TCRs come from a man between 60 and 75 years old with acute or convalescent COVID-19.

The chain joins TRBV18 to TRBJ2-7; D call uncertain. Between the trimmed V and J ends, which lost 2 bases and 4 bases, there was a span of 9 bases. This CDR3 region has 13 residues. Germline CDR1 KGHSH, CDR2 LQKENI. The CDR3: CASSPSASYEQYF. The CDR3 bases are TGTGCCAGCTCACCAAGTGCGAGTTACGAGCAGTACTTC.

The gene calls are TRBV9 and TRBJ2-1, with TRBD1 matching over 7 bases. V lost 4 bases, J lost 0 bases, and 13 bases stayed unmatched. Germline V lookup: CDR1 SGDLS, CDR2 YYNGEE. This CDR3 spans 18 amino acids. The CDR3 region has the DNA TGTGCCAGCAGCCCAGTCCCAGGGACAGATTCCTCCTACAATGAGCAGTTCTTC. Its protein is CASSPVPGTDSSYNEQFF.

V and J are TRBV5-4 and TRBJ2-1; 15 nucleotides match TRBD2. CDR1 is SGHNT, CDR2 YYREEE, per germline (reference sequence). V lost 3 bases to trimming and J lost 0 bases; unmatched junction nucleotides: 7. This CDR3 spans 19 amino acids. CDR3 coding DNA: TGTGCCAGCAGCTCTCCGGGACTAGCGGGGGGCAGCTCCTACAATGAGCAGTTCTTC. Translation gives CASSSPGLAGGSSYNEQFF.

The genes are TRBV7-5 and TRBJ2-7; the table's D call of TRBD2 was not tested on the DNA. TRBV7-5 is a recognized pseudogene. This CDR3 comprises 13 residues. CDR3 DNA sequence: TGTGCCAGAAGCTTATTTAGCTCCTACGAGCAGTACTTC. It specifies CARSLFSSYEQYF.

The chain joins TRBV19 to TRBJ1-5; D is undetermined. CDR3 length equals 15 residues. Trimming left V 4 bases short and J 1 base short, with 11 bases between. Germline lookup yields CDR1 LNHDA and CDR2 SQIVND (reference sequence). CDR3 DNA sequence: TGTGCCAGTAGTACGCGGGCACAGAGCAATCAGCCCCAGCATTTT. It is translated as CASSTRAQSNQPQHF.

The chain employs TRBV11-2 and TRBJ2-1, with D possibly TRBD1 on 6 matching bases. The CDR3 spans 15 residues. V lost 3 bases and J 5 bases, leaving 14 bases between the germline ends. CDR1 is SGHAT, CDR2 FQNNGV, per germline. The CDR3 sequence is CASSLRLAGDNEQFF. As DNA, the CDR3 is TGTGCCAGCAGCTTGAGGCTGGCAGGGGACAATGAGCAGTTCTTC. The complete variable domain, with remaining parts taken from reference TRBV11-2 and TRBJ2-1, reads EAGVAQSPRYKIIEKRQSVAFWCNPISGHATLYWYQQILGQGPKLLIQFQNNGVVDDSQLPKDRFSAERLKGVDSTLKIQPAKLEDSAVYLCASSLRLAGDNEQFFGPGTRLTVL.

The chain uses TRBV7-2 and TRBJ1-2; D might be TRBD1 (6 bases). The V end lost 4 bases, the J end lost 2 bases, and 11 bases lay between the germline ends. Germline lookup yields CDR1 SGHTA and CDR2 FQGNSA. CDR3 length: 14 amino acids. This CDR3 is CASSSYRVNYGYTF. The CDR3 DNA reads as TGTGCCAGCAGCTCTTACAGGGTAAACTATGGCTACACCTTC.

CDR3 DNA sequence: TGTGCCAGCCTTAGAGCGTCAGGGGTTAACACTGAAGCTTTCTTT. It specifies CASLRASGVNTEAFF. V gene TRBV6-5 combines with J gene TRBJ1-1; TRBD1 might be the D (6 bases). Germline V gene lookup returns CDR1 MNHEY and CDR2 SVGAGI. The CDR3 extends over 15 amino acids. V lost 8 bases to trimming and J lost 2 bases, with 18 bases between them.

V and J are TRBV19 and TRBJ2-7; 9 bases line up with TRBD1. Trimming cost V 5 bases and J 6 bases; bases outside gene matches: 8. The germline gives CDR1 LNHDA, CDR2 SQIVND (reference sequence). The CDR3 spans 14 residues. The CDR3 coding sequence is TGTGCCAGTAGTGTGAACAGGGGGCGAGGCGAGCAGTACTTC. It translates to CASSVNRGRGEQYF.

The rearrangement links TRBV11-1 to TRBJ2-2, with 9 bases that match TRBD1. Per the germline V gene, CDR1 is SGHAT and CDR2 is FQDESV (reference sequence). The CDR3 spans 15 residues. V dropped 2 bases and J dropped 7; count of bases not matched to a gene: 5. CDR3 nucleotide sequence: TGTGCCAGCAGCTTAAAACAGGGGGCGGTCGGGGAGCTGTTTTTT. Translation: CASSLKQGAVGELFF.

V and J are TRBV10-3 and TRBJ1-3, with D uncertain. The CDR3 consists of 14 residues. CDR1 ENHRY and CDR2 SYGVKD come from the germline V gene. The germline V and J ends were trimmed by 6 bases and 0 bases, with 9 bases remaining between them. The chain's CDR3 is CAIRVQSSGNTIYF. The CDR3 coding sequence is TGTGCCATCAGGGTACAGAGCTCTGGAAACACCATATATTTT.

CDR3 in amino acids: CASSTQGTLSEAFF. CDR3 DNA sequence: TGTGCCAGCAGTACTCAGGGTACCCTCTCTGAAGCTTTCTTT. V is TRBV27 and J is TRBJ1-1, with D perhaps TRBD1 (5 bases). The germline V gene encodes CDR1 MNHEY and CDR2 SMNVEV (reference sequence). The CDR3 extends over 14 amino acids. V was clipped by 5 bases and J by 6 bases, with 16 bases between them.

The chain has TRBV18 and TRBJ2-7; possibly TRBD2 for D (5 bases). V was shortened by 2 bases and J by 7 bases, with 9 bases between the two germline ends. CDR3 size: 12 residues. From germline, CDR1 is KGHSH and CDR2 LQKENI. Written as DNA, the CDR3 is TGTGCCAGCTCACCAGGCGGCGGGGAGCAGTACTTC. It translates to CASSPGGGEQYF.

In this sample, this clone turned up a few times. V usage is TRBV6-5 and J usage is TRBJ1-3; TRBD1 aligns across 8 bases. This CDR3 spans 15 amino acids. Germline V gene data show CDR1 as MNHEY and CDR2 as SVGAGI. V dropped 5 bases and J dropped 2; count of bases not matched to a gene: 5. The CDR3 DNA reads as TGTGCCAGCAGTACACAGGGGGTACCTGGAAACACCATATATTTT. Translation: CASSTQGVPGNTIYF.

The chain combines TRBV27 with TRBJ1-5; D is perhaps TRBD1 (5 bases). This CDR3 has 14 amino acids. In germline, CDR1 is MNHEY, CDR2 SMNVEV (reference sequence). The V end was cut by 3 bases, the J end by 7 bases, with 13 bases between. DNA of the CDR3: TGTGCCAGCAGTTTCGTGCAGGGAGGACAGCCCCAGCATTTT. Its translation is CASSFVQGGQPQHF.

The chain couples TRBV2 to TRBJ1-1; D is unresolved. This CDR3 spans 14 amino acids. Germline V gene lookup returns CDR1 SNHLY and CDR2 FYNNEI. V dropped 8 bases and J dropped 1 base, with 14 bases sitting between them. The CDR3 loop is CASGQRTGNTEAFF. DNA for the CDR3: TGTGCCAGCGGGCAAAGGACTGGGAACACTGAAGCTTTCTTT.

This chain connects TRBV6-5 to TRBJ1-2; 10 bases match TRBD1. The CDR3 sequence is 15 residues long. Trimming cost V 6 bases and J 4 bases; bases outside gene matches: 8. CDR1 and CDR2 (germline): MNHEY, SVGAGI. CDR3 protein: CASSRGQGKTYGYTF. CDR3 bases: TGTGCCAGCAGCCGGGGACAGGGGAAGACCTATGGCTACACCTTC.

This clone was seen just once. This chain's CDR3 is CASSPEAVVTGDYGYTF. Here the CDR3 DNA reads TGTGCCAGCAGTCCTGAGGCGGTCGTGACAGGGGATTATGGCTACACCTTC. The rearrangement uses TRBV6-6 and TRBJ1-2; 8 nucleotides align to TRBD1. Unmatched junction bases numbered 16, after V lost 5 bases and J lost 5 bases. This CDR3 has 17 amino acids. CDR1 and CDR2 (germline): MNHNY, SVGAGI (reference sequence).

The gene calls are TRBV24-1 and TRBJ2-5; maybe TRBD1 (6 bases). The CDR3 is made up of 13 amino acids. Looked up from germline, CDR1 is KGHDR and CDR2 is SFDVKD. The ends were cut back, 7 bases at V and 5 bases at J, with 13 bases in the middle. The CDR3 sequence: CATSTGQRETQYF. In DNA, the CDR3 is TGTGCCACCAGCACGGGACAACGGGAGACCCAGTACTTC.

The gene calls are TRBV27 and TRBJ1-5, with unresolved D. The CDR3 covers 15 residues. Trimming shortened V by 6 bases and J by 7 bases, and 19 bases separated the two germline ends. Germline assignment: CDR1 MNHEY and CDR2 SMNVEV (reference sequence). This CDR3 reads CASSPSRGGWQPQHF. The CDR3 DNA follows: TGTGCCAGCAGCCCTTCCCGGGGAGGGTGGCAGCCCCAGCATTTT.

V and J are TRBV9 and TRBJ2-7; 11 positions match TRBD2. With V trimmed by 2 bases and J by 6 bases, 7 bases remained unmatched. The germline V gene encodes CDR1 SGDLS and CDR2 YYNGEE. The CDR3 contains 15 residues. The CDR3 nucleotides read TGTGCCAGCAGCGTCACCACTAGCGGGGGATCCGAGCAGTACTTC. This gives the protein CASSVTTSGGSEQYF.

V is TRBV6-1 and J is TRBJ2-5; 7 bases map to TRBD1. This CDR3 is 15 amino acids long. CDR1 and CDR2 from the germline V gene are MNHNS and SASEGT. The J segment lost 0 bases and the V segment lost 2 bases, leaving 3 bases of the junction unmatched. CDR3 sequence: CASSEQQGYQETQYF. The CDR3, as DNA: TGTGCCAGCAGTGAACAACAGGGGTACCAAGAGACCCAGTACTTC.

The chain couples TRBV19 to TRBJ2-4, with D perhaps matching TRBD1 (6 bases). Deletions cut 4 bases from V and 9 bases from J, with 16 bases between. Germline assignment: CDR1 LNHDA and CDR2 SQIVND (reference sequence). There are 14 residues in the CDR3. This CDR3 reads CASSTQGKEGIQYF. The DNA for the CDR3 is TGTGCCAGTAGTACGCAGGGGAAGGAAGGCATTCAGTACTTC.

This chain joins TRBV27 and TRBJ1-2; D is unclear. The V end was cut by 2 bases, the J end by 2 bases, with 9 bases between. Germline lookup yields CDR1 MNHEY and CDR2 SMNVEV (reference sequence). The CDR3 is made up of 14 amino acids. DNA of the CDR3: TGTGCCAGCAGTTTAAGCGGTAGAAACTATGGCTACACCTTC. It codes for CASSLSGRNYGYTF.

J is TRBJ1-6 and V is TRBV24-1; D is undetermined. The CDR3 is 11 residues long. V lost 9 bases to trimming and J lost 10 bases, with 9 bases between them. From germline, CDR1 is KGHDR and CDR2 SFDVKD. The CDR3 DNA reads TGTGCCACCCTACGGGTGTCACCCCTCCACTTT. It translates to CATLRVSPLHF.

The rearrangement uses TRBV29-1 and TRBJ1-4; D not resolved. V gave up 7 bases and J gave up 5 bases, with 17 bases separating them. This CDR3 has 14 residues. The germline V gene has CDR1 SQVTM and CDR2 ANQGSEA. CDR3 protein: CSARRGRKNEKLFF. Here the CDR3 DNA reads TGCAGCGCCAGGAGAGGGAGAAAAAATGAAAAACTGTTTTTT.

This rearrangement joins TRBV15 to TRBJ1-5; tentatively, D is TRBD1 (5 bases). Germline values: CDR1 LNHNV, CDR2 YYDKDF (reference sequence). V was shortened by 1 base and J by 6 bases, with 16 bases between the two germline ends. The CDR3 length is 16 residues. The CDR3 DNA is TGTGCCACCAGCAGAGCCAGGGTAAAAGGTGGTCAGCCCCAGCATTTT. Translated: CATSRARVKGGQPQHF.